Shown below are 13 T cell receptor beta chains from a single sample sequenced in a study of T cell repertoires in cytomegalovirus infection. TCRdb called the reads again in MiXCR, with one record for every CDR3 protein. The sample shows hundreds of thousands of distinct CDR3 sequences, about a sixth of them seen only once. Sequencing was carried out using PBMCs. All receptors derive from a human donor in good health (CMV status not recorded). Some clones in this sample may be carry-over from other donors' samples.

The V call is TRBV19, the J call TRBJ2-1, with TRBD2 matching over 7 bases. CDR1 and CDR2 from the germline V gene are LNHDA and SQIVND (reference sequence). The CDR3 contains 16 residues. The V and J ends lost 6 bases and 7 bases, in that order; junction bases with no gene match: 15. The chain's CDR3 is CASSHPGGGVWNEQFF. CDR3 DNA sequence: TGTGCCAGTAGCCATCCGGGCGGGGGAGTGTGGAATGAGCAGTTCTTC.

The chain employs TRBV20-1 and TRBJ2-5; no reliable D call. Germline V gene lookup returns CDR1 DFQATT and CDR2 SNEGSKA (reference sequence). The V end was cut by 6 bases, the J end by 7 bases, with 18 bases between. The CDR3 has 13 residues. Written as DNA, the CDR3 is TGCAGTGCGCCGAAGACCCTGGTGGGGACCCAGTACTTC. As protein: CSAPKTLVGTQYF.

This clonotype was counted only a few times. The chain couples TRBV6-2 or TRBV6-3 to TRBJ2-3; D ambiguous. The CDR3 consists of 16 residues. Germline CDR1 MNHEY, CDR2 SVGEGT. Trimming removed 2 bases at V and 3 bases at J, with 15 bases between. The CDR3 DNA follows: TGTGCCAGCAGTTACAACCAGCCGCGGTGGACAGATACGCAGTATTTT. Protein: CASSYNQPRWTDTQYF.

The chain joins TRBV5-1 to TRBJ2-3; D is undetermined. Deletions cut 7 bases from V and 2 bases from J, with 14 bases between. The CDR3 covers 14 residues. Germline CDR1 reads SGHRS; CDR2 reads YFSETQ. CDR3: CASRWSAFTDTQYF. CDR3 nucleotide sequence: TGCGCCAGCCGGTGGAGTGCCTTCACAGATACGCAGTATTTT.

At least ten counts were recorded for this clonotype. This chain uses TRBV28 with TRBJ1-5; D might be TRBD1 (5 bases). The CDR3 is 15 amino acids. Germline V gene lookup returns CDR1 MDHEN and CDR2 SYDVKM. The V and J ends lost 3 bases and 4 bases respectively, with 13 bases between them. The CDR3: CASSFYQQGNQPQHF. The CDR3 region has the DNA TGTGCCAGCAGTTTCTATCAGCAGGGAAATCAGCCCCAGCATTTT. Based on the CDR3 plus reference TRBV28 and TRBJ1-5, the full variable domain is DVKVTQSSRYLVKRTGEKVFLECVQDMDHENMFWYRQDPGLGLRLIYFSYDVKMKEKGDIPEGYSVSREKKERFSLILESASTNQTSMYLCASSFYQQGNQPQHFGDGTRLSIL.

About this clonotype itself: A read error may explain this, as a much larger clone is one base away. The chain couples TRBV6-1 to TRBJ2-1; 15 bases fit TRBD2. CDR3 length: 14 amino acids. Germline CDR1 and CDR2: MNHNS and SASEGT. V shed 11 bases, J shed 12 bases, and the junction held 11 bases outside the gene matches. The CDR3 loop is CAGRTSGGAYVQFF. CDR3 nucleotides: TGTGCCGGCCGGACTAGCGGGGGGGCGTATGTGCAGTTCTTC.

The DNA for the CDR3 is TGTGCCAGCAGCCCGGACAGGTCGAACACTGAAGCTTTCTTT. Translating it yields CASSPDRSNTEAFF. The V and J genes are TRBV12-3 or TRBV12-4 and TRBJ1-1, with 7 bases that match TRBD1. This CDR3 has 14 amino acids. The V gene end was trimmed by 6 bases and the J gene end by 1 base; junction bases not matched to a gene: 5.

The chain uses TRBV5-1 and TRBJ1-6, with D possibly matching TRBD1 (5 bases). Germline V CDR1 and CDR2: SGHRS, YFSETQ. V lost 2 bases to trimming and J lost 7 bases, with 13 bases between them. The CDR3 totals 15 residues. CDR3 bases: TGCGCCAGCAGCTTTCAGTCCGGGGGGAATTCACCCCTCCACTTT. Amino acids: CASSFQSGGNSPLHF.

This clonotype has at least ten counts. V is TRBV28 and J is TRBJ1-4; TRBD1 matches at 9 bases. Germline CDR1 and CDR2: MDHEN and SYDVKM. Trimming took 1 base from V and 5 from J; bases not matched to a gene: 2. The CDR3 has 15 amino acids. The CDR3 DNA follows: TGTGCCAGCAGTTTATCGGGACAGGGAAATGAAAAACTGTTTTTT. Amino acid sequence: CASSLSGQGNEKLFF. Complete variable domain (other parts from reference TRBV28 and TRBJ1-4): DVKVTQSSRYLVKRTGEKVFLECVQDMDHENMFWYRQDPGLGLRLIYFSYDVKMKEKGDIPEGYSVSREKKERFSLILESASTNQTSMYLCASSLSGQGNEKLFFGSGTQLSVL.

The chain has TRBV20-1 and TRBJ1-3; D may be TRBD1 (5 bases). The germline V and J ends were trimmed by 3 bases and 4 bases, with 16 bases remaining between them. The V gene's germline CDR1 is DFQATT and CDR2 SNEGSKA (reference sequence). The CDR3 loop spans 15 amino acids. The CDR3, as DNA: TGCAGTGCTAGGGCCACCGGGGGGTTCGGAAACACCATATATTTT. Translation gives CSARATGGFGNTIYF.

J is TRBJ2-2 and V is TRBV5-1; D is tentatively TRBD1 or TRBD2 (6 bases each). The V gene lost 3 bases and the J gene lost 2 bases, with 11 bases spanning the gap. CDR1 SGHRS and CDR2 YFSETQ come from the germline V gene. The CDR3 is 15 residues long. For the CDR3, the DNA is TGCGCCAGCAGCTGGAGGGACACCAACACCGGGGAGCTGTTTTTT. Translation: CASSWRDTNTGELFF.

The chain uses TRBV20-1 and TRBJ2-3, with D possibly being TRBD2 (6 bases). Germline-derived CDR1 and CDR2 are DFQATT and SNEGSKA (reference sequence). V was shortened by 2 bases and J by 2 bases, with 14 bases between the two germline ends. The length of the CDR3 is 15 residues. This CDR3 reads CSARYFGRDTDTQYF. The DNA of the CDR3 is TGCAGTGCTAGATATTTCGGGCGGGACACAGATACGCAGTATTTT.

A single count supports this clonotype. V and J are TRBV20-1 and TRBJ2-2, with 10 bases matching TRBD2. V trimming: 2 bases; J trimming: 4 bases; junction bases outside the gene matches: 7. The germline CDR1 and CDR2 sequences are DFQATT and SNEGSKA (reference sequence). CDR3 length: 16 residues. The CDR3 DNA sequence: TGCAGTGCTAGACCTAGCGGGGGCGCTGCCACCGGGGAGCTGTTTTTT. Protein: CSARPSGGAATGELFF.